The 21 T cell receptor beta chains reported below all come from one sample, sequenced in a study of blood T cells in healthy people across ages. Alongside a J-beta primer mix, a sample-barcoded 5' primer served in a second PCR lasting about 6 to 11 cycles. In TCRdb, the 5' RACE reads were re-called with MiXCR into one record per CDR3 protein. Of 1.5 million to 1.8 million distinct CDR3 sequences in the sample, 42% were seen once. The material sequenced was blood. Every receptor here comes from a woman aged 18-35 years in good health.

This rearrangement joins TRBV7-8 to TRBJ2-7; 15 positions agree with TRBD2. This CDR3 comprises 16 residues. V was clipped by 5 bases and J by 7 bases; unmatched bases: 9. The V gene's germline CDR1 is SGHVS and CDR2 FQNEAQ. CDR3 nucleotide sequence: TGTGCCAGCAGCATTGGACTAGCGGGAGGGCTAAAGGAGCAGTACTTC. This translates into CASSIGLAGGLKEQYF.

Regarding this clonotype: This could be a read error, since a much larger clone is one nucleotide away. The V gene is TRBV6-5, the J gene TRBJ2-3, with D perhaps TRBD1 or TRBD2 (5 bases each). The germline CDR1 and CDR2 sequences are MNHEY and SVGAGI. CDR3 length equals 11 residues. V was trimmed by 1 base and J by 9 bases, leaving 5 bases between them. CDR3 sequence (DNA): TGTGCCAGCAGTTACTGGGGGACGCAGTATTTT. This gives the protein CASSYWGTQYF.

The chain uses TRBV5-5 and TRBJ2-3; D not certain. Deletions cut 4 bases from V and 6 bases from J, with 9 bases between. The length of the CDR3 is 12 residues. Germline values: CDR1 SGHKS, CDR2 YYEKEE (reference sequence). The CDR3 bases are TGTGCCAGCAGCATGCGCCGGGATACGCAGTATTTT. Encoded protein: CASSMRRDTQYF.

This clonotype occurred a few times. CDR3 sequence: CASSPFYLQTFF. The CDR3 nucleotides are TGTGCCAGCAGCCCCTTTTACCTACAAACGTTCTTC. The chain joins TRBV7-2 to TRBJ2-1; D is undetermined. Trimming left V 5 bases short and J 15 bases short, with 17 bases between. The CDR3 covers 12 residues. Germline-derived CDR1 and CDR2 are SGHTA and FQGNSA.

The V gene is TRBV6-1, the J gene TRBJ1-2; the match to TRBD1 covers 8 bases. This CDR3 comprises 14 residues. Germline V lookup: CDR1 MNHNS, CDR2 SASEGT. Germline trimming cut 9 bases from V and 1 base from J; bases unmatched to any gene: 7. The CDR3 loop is CASGGQGFNYGYTF. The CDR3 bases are TGTGCCAGTGGCGGACAGGGCTTTAACTATGGCTACACCTTC.

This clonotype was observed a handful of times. In nucleotides, the CDR3 is TGTGCCAGCAGGGCGGACAAATACAATGAGCAGTTCTTC. Translating it yields CASRADKYNEQFF. The gene calls are TRBV2 and TRBJ2-1; the D gene is possibly TRBD1 (5 bases). CDR3 length: 13 residues. The V end was cut by 6 bases, the J end by 4 bases, with 10 bases between. Germline V gene sequence: CDR1 SNHLY, CDR2 FYNNEI.

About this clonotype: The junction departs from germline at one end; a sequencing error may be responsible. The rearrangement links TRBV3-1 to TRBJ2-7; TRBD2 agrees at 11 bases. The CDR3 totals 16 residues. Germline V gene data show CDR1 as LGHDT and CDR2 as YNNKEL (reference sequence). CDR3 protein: CASSQGGTSGSDEQYF. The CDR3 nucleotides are TGTGCCAGCAGCCAAGGGGGGACTAGCGGCTCCGACGAGCAGTACTTC.

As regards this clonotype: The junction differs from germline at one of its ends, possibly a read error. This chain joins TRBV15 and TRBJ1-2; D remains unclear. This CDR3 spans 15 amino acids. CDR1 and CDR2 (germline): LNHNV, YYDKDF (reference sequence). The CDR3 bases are TGTGCCACTAGCAGAGGTGAAGGACTTAACTATGGCTACACCTTC. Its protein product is CATSRGEGLNYGYTF.

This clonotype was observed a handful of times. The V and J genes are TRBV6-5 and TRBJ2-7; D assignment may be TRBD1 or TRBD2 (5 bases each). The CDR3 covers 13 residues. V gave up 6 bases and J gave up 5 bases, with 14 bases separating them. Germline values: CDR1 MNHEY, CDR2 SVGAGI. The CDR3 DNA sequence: TGTGCCAGCAGACTGCTGGGGGTCCACGAGCAGTACTTC. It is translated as CASRLLGVHEQYF.

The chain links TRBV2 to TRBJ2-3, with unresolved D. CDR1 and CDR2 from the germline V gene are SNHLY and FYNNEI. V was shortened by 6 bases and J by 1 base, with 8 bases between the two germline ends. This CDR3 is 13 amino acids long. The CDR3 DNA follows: TGTGCCAGCAGCGCGATGGGCACAGATACGCAGTATTTT. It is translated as CASSAMGTDTQYF.

CDR3 residues: CSASPSGSGRAQEQYF. The CDR3 DNA is TGCAGTGCTAGTCCCTCAGGGAGCGGGAGGGCCCAAGAGCAGTACTTC. The J gene is TRBJ2-5, the V gene TRBV20-1; 10 bases are a match to TRBD2. Trimming took 3 bases from V and 11 from J; bases not matched to a gene: 18. Germline loops: CDR1 DFQATT, CDR2 SNEGSKA (reference sequence). The CDR3 is 16 amino acids.

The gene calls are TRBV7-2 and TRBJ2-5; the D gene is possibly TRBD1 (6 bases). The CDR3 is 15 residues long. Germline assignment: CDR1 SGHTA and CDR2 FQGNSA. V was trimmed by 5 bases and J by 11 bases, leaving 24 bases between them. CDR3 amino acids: CASSQMDSSYNEQYF. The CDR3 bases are TGTGCCAGCAGCCAAATGGACAGCTCCTACAATGAGCAGTACTTC.

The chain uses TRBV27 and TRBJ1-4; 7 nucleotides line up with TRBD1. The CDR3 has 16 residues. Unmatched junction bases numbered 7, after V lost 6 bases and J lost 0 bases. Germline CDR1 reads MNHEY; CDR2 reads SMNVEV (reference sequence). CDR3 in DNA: TGTGCCAGCAGCGCTCAGGGGGAGTCAACTAATGAAAAACTGTTTTTT. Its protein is CASSAQGESTNEKLFF.

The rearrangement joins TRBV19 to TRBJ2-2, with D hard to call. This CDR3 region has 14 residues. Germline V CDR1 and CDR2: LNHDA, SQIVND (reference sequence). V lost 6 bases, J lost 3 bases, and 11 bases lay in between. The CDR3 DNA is TGTGCCAGTAGAGATCCTGGCGACACCGGGGAGCTGTTTTTT. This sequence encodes CASRDPGDTGELFF.

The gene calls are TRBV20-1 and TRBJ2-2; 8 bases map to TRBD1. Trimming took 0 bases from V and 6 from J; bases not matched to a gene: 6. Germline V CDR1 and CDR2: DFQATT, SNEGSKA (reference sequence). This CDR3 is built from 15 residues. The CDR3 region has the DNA TGCAGTGCTAGAGATAGCCAGGGGGCTCCCGGGGAGCTGTTTTTT. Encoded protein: CSARDSQGAPGELFF.

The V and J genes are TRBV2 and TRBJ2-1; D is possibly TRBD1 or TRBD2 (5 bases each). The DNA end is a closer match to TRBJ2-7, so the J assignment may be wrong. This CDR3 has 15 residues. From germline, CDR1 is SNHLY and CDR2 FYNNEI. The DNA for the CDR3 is TGTGCTGTCCGGGACGGCAAGCTCTCCTACAATGAGCAGTACTTC. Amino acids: CAVRDGKLSYNEQYF.

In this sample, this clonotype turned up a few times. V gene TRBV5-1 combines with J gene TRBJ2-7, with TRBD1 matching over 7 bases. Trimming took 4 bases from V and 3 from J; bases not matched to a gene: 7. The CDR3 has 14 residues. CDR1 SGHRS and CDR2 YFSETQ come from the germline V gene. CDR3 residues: CASSMGGQDYEQYF. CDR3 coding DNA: TGCGCCAGCAGCATGGGCGGACAGGACTACGAGCAGTACTTC.

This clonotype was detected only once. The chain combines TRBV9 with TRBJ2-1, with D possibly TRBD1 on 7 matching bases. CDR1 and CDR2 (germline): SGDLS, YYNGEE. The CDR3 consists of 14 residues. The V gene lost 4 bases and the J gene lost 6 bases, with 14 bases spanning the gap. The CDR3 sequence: CASSTAGQLNEQFF. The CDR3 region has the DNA TGTGCCAGCAGCACTGCGGGACAGCTCAATGAGCAGTTCTTC.

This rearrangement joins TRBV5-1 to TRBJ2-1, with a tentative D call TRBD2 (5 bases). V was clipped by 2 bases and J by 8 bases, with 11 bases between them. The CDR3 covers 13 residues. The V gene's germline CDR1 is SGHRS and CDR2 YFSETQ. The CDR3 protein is CASSFKRGDEQFF. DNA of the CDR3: TGCGCCAGCAGCTTCAAACGGGGAGATGAGCAGTTCTTC.

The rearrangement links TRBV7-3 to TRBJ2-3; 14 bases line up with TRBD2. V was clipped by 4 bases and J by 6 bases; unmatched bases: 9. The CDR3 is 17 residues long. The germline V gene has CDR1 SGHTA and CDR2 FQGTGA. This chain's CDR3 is CASSSLTSGRARDTQYF. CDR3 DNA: TGTGCCAGCAGCTCCTTGACTAGCGGGAGGGCCAGGGATACGCAGTATTTT.

DNA of the CDR3: TGTGCCAGCAGCTTAGAAACCCTAAACAGGGCACTAGCCAAAAACATTCAGTACTTC. Translation: CASSLETLNRALAKNIQYF. The chain carries TRBV7-2 and TRBJ2-4; D possibly corresponds to TRBD1 (6 bases). The CDR3 runs 19 residues. CDR1 is SGHTA and CDR2 is FQGNSA in the germline V gene. Trimming removed 1 base from V and 0 bases from J, with 19 bases in between.